Detailed here is one TCR beta chain. Its specificity is unknown. A read error may produce the germline difference seen at one junction end. The data belong to a study of Graves' ophthalmopathy and Graves' hyperthyroidism. Overall study: Peripheral blood sampling preceded any treatment and occurred at initial diagnosis. Points from the study as a whole: In blood, most expanded thyroid clonotypes above 0.001 frequency were also detected.

Investigators amplified TCR beta CDR3 regions from RNA transcripts. First-round RT-PCR with HTBI primers preceded a second-round multiplex PCR. In TCRdb, the multiplex PCR reads were re-called with MiXCR into one record per CDR3 protein. The table lists 650,000 to 900,000 distinct CDR3 sequences, around 40% of them singletons, with 40% to 45% in the top ten. The CDR3 consists of 12 residues. CDR1 is SQVTM, CDR2 ANQGSEA, per germline. A duration under 3 months, NOSPECS ≥4, CAS ≥3 and moderate-to-severe activity characterized the donors with ophthalmopathy. This receptor was identified in an adult man with Graves' ophthalmopathy. The chain has TRBV29-1 and TRBJ2-7, with a weak D call TRBD1 (6 bases). The sample comprised peripheral blood. CDR3 residues: CSVGQTPYEQYF. CDR3 nucleotide sequence: TGTAGCGTCGGACAGACCCCCTACGAGCAGTACTTC.